Listed below are T cell receptor beta chains from one sample, sequenced in a study of follicular helper T cells after annual influenza vaccination. Some clones are missing from TCRdb's copy, which holds only in-frame ones; the method was immunoSEQ multiplex PCR. In the table there are several hundred clones, about 83% of which are singletons. Sequencing used CXCR5+ CD38+ circulating T follicular helper cells from blood, obtained on the day of influenza vaccination. These receptors originate from an adult who received the influenza vaccine. Both conserved end residues are part of each CDR3. Each record gives: V gene, clone size, D gene, J gene, CDR3 DNA, CDR3 protein. A D gene is named only where the DNA matches it firmly. Not all rows give a size; the values are once, few, many and, for expanded clones, a class.

TRBV6-5	NA	NA	TRBJ2-7	TGTGCCAGCAGTGCAGGCCCTACCTACGAGCAGTACTTC	CASSAGPTYEQYF
TRBV4-1	NA	TRBD1	TRBJ1-2	TGCGCCAGCAGCGATCCAACAGGGGTTCATTACTATGGCTACACCTTC	CASSDPTGVHYYGYTF
TRBV27	few	NA	TRBJ1-2	TGTGCCAGCACCAAACAGGGAGGTCGTGGCTACACCTTC	CASTKQGGRGYTF
TRBV4-2	NA	NA	TRBJ1-2	TGTGCCAGCAGCCAGGCAACCTATGGCTACACCTTC	CASSQATYGYTF
TRBV27	NA	NA	TRBJ2-1	TGTGCCAGCAGTCTCCGACAGGGCCGAGCCGGGGGATCCCACAATGAGCAGTTCTTC	CASSLRQGRAGGSHNEQFF
TRBV6-4	NA	NA	TRBJ2-1	TGTGCCAGCAGTGCAGGGGCATACAATGAGCAGTTCTTC	CASSAGAYNEQFF
TRBV6-5	NA	NA	TRBJ1-4	TGTGCCAGCAGTTACTCGTACAACGGTGGCGAAAAACTGTTTTTT	CASSYSYNGGEKLFF
TRBV6-6	once	NA	TRBJ2-1	TGTGCCAGCATGGAGGGGTACAATGAGCAGTTCTTC	CASMEGYNEQFF
TRBV20-1	NA	NA	TRBJ1-1	TGCAGTGCTAGAGATGCAGGGGAAGCTTTCTTT	CSARDAGEAFF
TRBV5-5	NA	NA	TRBJ1-1	TGTGCCAGCAGCCCCGGTGGGGGGGTCATGAACACTGAAGCTTTCTTT	CASSPGGGVMNTEAFF
TRBV7-9	NA	NA	TRBJ1-2	TGTGCCAGCAGCTTATCCGGGCAGAACTATGGCTACACCTTC	CASSLSGQNYGYTF
TRBV7-4	NA	NA	TRBJ2-4	TGTGCCAGCAGCTTAGAGGTCCCGAGGGGGTTGGCCAAAAACATTCAGTACTTC	CASSLEVPRGLAKNIQYF
TRBV4-3	NA	TRBD1	TRBJ1-1	TGCGCCAGCAGCCATGGGACAGGGCGGGACACTGAAGCTTTCTTT	CASSHGTGRDTEAFF
TRBV30	NA	NA	TRBJ2-2	TGTGCTTCAGACAGGCCAGGGGCCACCGGGGAGCTGTTTTTT	CASDRPGATGELFF
TRBV18	few	NA	TRBJ1-1	TGTGCCAGCTCACTAGGCTCCCACACTGAAGCTTTCTTT	CASSLGSHTEAFF
TRBV15	NA	TRBD1	TRBJ1-1	TGTGCCACCAGCAGAGATAGGAAGGGGGCCACTGAAGCTTTCTTT	CATSRDRKGATEAFF
TRBV5-5	NA	TRBD1	TRBJ1-2	TGTGCCAGCAGCTTGGTTGGGACAGGGGATGGCTACACCTTC	CASSLVGTGDGYTF
TRBV6-1	NA	NA	TRBJ1-2	TGTGCCAGCAGTGAACCGAGAAACTATGGCTACACCTTC	CASSEPRNYGYTF
TRBV19	few	TRBD1	TRBJ1-6	TGTGCCACCGATCCAGGGGGTGTCGGTTCACCCCTCCACTTT	CATDPGGVGSPLHF
TRBV5-8	once	NA	TRBJ2-5	TGTGCCAGCAGCTTGGGGGCTAGACGGCAAGAGACCCAGTACTTC	CASSLGARRQETQYF
TRBV7-2	NA	NA	TRBJ1-1	TGTGCCAGCAGACAGACCTCGAACACTGAAGCTTTCTTT	CASRQTSNTEAFF
TRBV30	NA	TRBD1	TRBJ2-1	TGTGCCTGCCCGGGACAGGGGTACAATGAGCAGTTCTTC	CACPGQGYNEQFF
TRBV29-1	few	TRBD1	TRBJ2-7	TGCAGCGTTGCACAGGGGGAAGAGCAGTACTTC	CSVAQGEEQYF
TRBV7-4	NA	NA	TRBJ2-7	TGTGCCAGCAGCTGGAAACGAACCTACGAGCAGTACTTC	CASSWKRTYEQYF
TRBV5-4	NA	TRBD1	TRBJ1-6	TGTGCCAGCAGCTTGTCGAGGACAGGAAATCTCGGGAGTTCACCCCTCCACTTT	CASSLSRTGNLGSSPLHF
TRBV10-3	NA	NA	TRBJ2-5	TGTGCCATCATGGCAGGGCCGGGAGAGACCCAGTACTTC	CAIMAGPGETQYF
TRBV7-2	NA	TRBD1	TRBJ2-7	TGTGCCAGCAGCCGACAGGGGGTGGACGAGCAGTACTTC	CASSRQGVDEQYF
TRBV2	NA	NA	TRBJ2-3	TGTGCCAGCAGTGAAAGGAGCGGACGAGATACGCAGTATTTT	CASSERSGRDTQYF
TRBV5-4	NA	NA	TRBJ2-3	TGTGCCAGCAGCTACGGCAATCGGGACACAGATACGCAGTATTTT	CASSYGNRDTDTQYF
TRBV6-1	NA	NA	TRBJ1-3	TGTGCCAGCATACAAGTCTCTGGAAACACCATATATTTT	CASIQVSGNTIYF
TRBV6-1	NA	NA	TRBJ1-1	TGTGCGTCAAACGTGGGGCAGACCCTGAGCACTGAAGCTTTCTTT	CASNVGQTLSTEAFF
TRBV7-8	NA	NA	TRBJ1-5	TGTGCCAGCAGCTTAGGGTCGGGCAATCAGCCCCAGCATTTT	CASSLGSGNQPQHF
TRBV29-1	NA	NA	TRBJ1-1	TGCAGCGTTGAAGATTCGCAAGGAGTACAGGAAGCTTTCTTT	CSVEDSQGVQEAFF
TRBV5-8	NA	NA	TRBJ2-6	TGTGCCAGCGGCGGGACTTTACCCTCTGGGGCCAACGTCCTGACTTTC	CASGGTLPSGANVLTF
TRBV6-6	NA	NA	TRBJ1-3	TGTGCCAGCACCGTTAAGAGTGGAAACACCATATATTTT	CASTVKSGNTIYF
TRBV18	few	TRBD1	TRBJ1-6	TGTGCCAGCTCACAACAGGGGCATGGTAATTCACCCCTCCACTTT	CASSQQGHGNSPLHF
TRBV15	NA	TRBD1	TRBJ1-2	TGTGCCACCAGCAGAGCCGAGACAGGGGGCGGTGGCTACACCTTC	CATSRAETGGGGYTF
TRBV11-3	NA	NA	TRBJ2-3	TGTGCCAGCAGCATCCTTCCTCTGGATACGCAGTATTTT	CASSILPLDTQYF
TRBV30	NA	NA	TRBJ2-7	TGTGCCTGGAGATCGGCAGGAACACGGGGGGAGCAGTACTTC	CAWRSAGTRGEQYF
TRBV5-1	NA	NA	TRBJ1-5	TGCGCCAGCAGCTTGGGGACTGGGTACCAGCCCCAGCATTTT	CASSLGTGYQPQHF
TRBV7-2	NA	NA	TRBJ2-5	TGTGCCAGCAGCTTCGGCCCGCCGGAGACCCAGTACTTC	CASSFGPPETQYF
TRBV19	NA	NA	TRBJ1-6	TGTGCCAGTAGGGCTTTATACGGGCTGCCTTCACCCCTCCACTTT	CASRALYGLPSPLHF
TRBV7-8	NA	NA	TRBJ1-5	TGTGCCAGCAGGGAACAGGGAGTCGGTAGCAATCAGCCCCAGCATTTT	CASREQGVGSNQPQHF
TRBV4-3	NA	NA	TRBJ1-4	TGCGCCAGCAGCCAAGATCGGGGATCGGCTAATGAAAAACTGTTTTTT	CASSQDRGSANEKLFF
TRBV7-2	NA	NA	TRBJ2-3	TGTGCCAGCAGCGCCAATAGGGGGTCGGGATTTATACATACGCAGTATTTT	CASSANRGSGFIHTQYF
TRBV2	NA	NA	TRBJ1-3	TGTGCCAGCCGGGTCAACTCTGGAAACACCATATATTTT	CASRVNSGNTIYF